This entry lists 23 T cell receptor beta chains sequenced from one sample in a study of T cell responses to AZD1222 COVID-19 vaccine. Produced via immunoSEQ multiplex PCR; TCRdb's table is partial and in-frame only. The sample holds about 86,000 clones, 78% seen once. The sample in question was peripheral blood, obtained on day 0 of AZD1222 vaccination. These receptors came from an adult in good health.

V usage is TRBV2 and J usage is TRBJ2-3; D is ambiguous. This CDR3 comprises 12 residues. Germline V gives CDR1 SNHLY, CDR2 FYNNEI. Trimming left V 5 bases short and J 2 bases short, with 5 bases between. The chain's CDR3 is CASSMYTDTQYF. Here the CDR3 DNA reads TGTGCCAGCAGTATGTACACAGATACGCAGTATTTT.

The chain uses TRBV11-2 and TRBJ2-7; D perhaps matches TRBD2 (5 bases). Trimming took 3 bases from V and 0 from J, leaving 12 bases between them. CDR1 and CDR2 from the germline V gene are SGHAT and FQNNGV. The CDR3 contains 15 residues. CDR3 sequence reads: CASSLVSGSSYEQYF. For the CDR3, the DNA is TGTGCCAGCAGCTTGGTCAGTGGGAGCTCCTACGAGCAGTACTTC.

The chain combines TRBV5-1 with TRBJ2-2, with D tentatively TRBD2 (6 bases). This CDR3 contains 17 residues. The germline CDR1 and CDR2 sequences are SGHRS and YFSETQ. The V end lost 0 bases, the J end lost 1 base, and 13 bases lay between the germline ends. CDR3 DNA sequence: TGCGCCAGCAGCTTGGGAGGTAGCGGTCGGAACACCGGGGAGCTGTTTTTT. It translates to CASSLGGSGRNTGELFF.

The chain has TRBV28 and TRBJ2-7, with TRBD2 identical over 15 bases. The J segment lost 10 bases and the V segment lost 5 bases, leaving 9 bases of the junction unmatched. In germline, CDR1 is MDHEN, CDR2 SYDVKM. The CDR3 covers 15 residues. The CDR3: CASSTNGLAGGSQYF. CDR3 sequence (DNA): TGTGCCAGCAGTACAAACGGACTAGCGGGAGGGTCACAGTACTTC.

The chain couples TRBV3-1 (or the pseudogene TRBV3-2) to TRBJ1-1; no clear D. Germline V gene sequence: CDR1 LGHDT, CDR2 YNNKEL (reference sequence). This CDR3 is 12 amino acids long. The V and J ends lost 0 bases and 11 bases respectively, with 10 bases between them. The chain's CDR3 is CASSQDSGRAFF. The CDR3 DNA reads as TGTGCCAGCAGCCAAGATTCGGGAAGGGCTTTCTTT.

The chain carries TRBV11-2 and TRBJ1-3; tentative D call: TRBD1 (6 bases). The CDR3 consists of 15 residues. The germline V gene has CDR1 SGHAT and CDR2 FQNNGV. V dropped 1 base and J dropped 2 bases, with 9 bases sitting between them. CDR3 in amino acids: CASSLGGQTGNTIYF. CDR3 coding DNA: TGTGCCAGCAGCTTAGGGGGGCAGACTGGAAACACCATATATTTT.

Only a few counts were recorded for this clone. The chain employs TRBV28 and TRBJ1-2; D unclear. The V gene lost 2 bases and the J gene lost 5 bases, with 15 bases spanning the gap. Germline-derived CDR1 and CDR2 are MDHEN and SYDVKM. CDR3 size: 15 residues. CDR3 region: CASSLRSRPVYGYTF. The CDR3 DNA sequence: TGTGCCAGCAGTTTACGCAGCCGGCCTGTTTATGGCTACACCTTC.

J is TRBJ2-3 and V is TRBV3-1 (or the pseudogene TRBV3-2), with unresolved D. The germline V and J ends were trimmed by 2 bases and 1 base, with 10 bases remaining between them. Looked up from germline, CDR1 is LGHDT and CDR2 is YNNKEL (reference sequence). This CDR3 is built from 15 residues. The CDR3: CASSQTAVGTDTQYF. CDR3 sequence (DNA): TGTGCCAGCAGCCAAACTGCCGTGGGCACAGATACGCAGTATTTT.

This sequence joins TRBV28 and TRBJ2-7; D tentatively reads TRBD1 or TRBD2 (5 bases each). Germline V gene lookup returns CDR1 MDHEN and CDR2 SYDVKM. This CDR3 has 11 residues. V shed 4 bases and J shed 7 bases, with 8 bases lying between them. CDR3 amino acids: CASSSEGEQYF. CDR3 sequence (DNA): TGTGCCAGCAGTTCAGAGGGGGAGCAGTACTTC.

CDR3 protein: CASRRTGGTEAFF. CDR3 nucleotide sequence: TGTGCCAGCAGGCGGACAGGGGGGACTGAAGCTTTCTTT. The rearrangement links TRBV2 to TRBJ1-1, with TRBD1 identical over 10 bases. The V and J ends lost 6 bases and 5 bases, in that order; junction bases with no gene match: 3. The CDR3 is 13 residues long. Germline loops: CDR1 SNHLY, CDR2 FYNNEI.

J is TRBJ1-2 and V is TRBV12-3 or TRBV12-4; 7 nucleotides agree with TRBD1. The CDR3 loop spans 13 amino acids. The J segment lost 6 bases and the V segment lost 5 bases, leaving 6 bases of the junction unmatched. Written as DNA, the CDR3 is TGTGCCAGCAGTGGAATGCAGGGGGATGGCTACACCTTC. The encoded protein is CASSGMQGDGYTF.

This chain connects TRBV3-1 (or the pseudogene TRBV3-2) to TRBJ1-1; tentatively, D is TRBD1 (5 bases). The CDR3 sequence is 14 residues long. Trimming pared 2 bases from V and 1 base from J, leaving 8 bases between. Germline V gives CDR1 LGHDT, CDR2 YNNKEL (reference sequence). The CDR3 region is CASSQQGANTEAFF. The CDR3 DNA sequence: TGTGCCAGCAGCCAACAGGGAGCGAACACTGAAGCTTTCTTT.

CDR3 loop: CAWMQGYEQYF. The CDR3 DNA reads TGTGCCTGGATGCAGGGCTACGAGCAGTACTTC. The chain joins TRBV30 to TRBJ2-7; D is perhaps TRBD1 (5 bases). The CDR3 sequence is 11 residues long. The germline gives CDR1 GTSNPN, CDR2 SVGIG (reference sequence). V shed 4 bases and J shed 3 bases, with 7 bases lying between them.

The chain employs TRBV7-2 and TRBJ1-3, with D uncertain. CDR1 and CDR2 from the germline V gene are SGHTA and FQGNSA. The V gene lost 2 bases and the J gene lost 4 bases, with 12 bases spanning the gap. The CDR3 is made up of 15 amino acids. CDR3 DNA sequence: TGTGCCAGCAGCTTATCGAGTAACGGCGGAAACACCATATATTTT. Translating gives CASSLSSNGGNTIYF.

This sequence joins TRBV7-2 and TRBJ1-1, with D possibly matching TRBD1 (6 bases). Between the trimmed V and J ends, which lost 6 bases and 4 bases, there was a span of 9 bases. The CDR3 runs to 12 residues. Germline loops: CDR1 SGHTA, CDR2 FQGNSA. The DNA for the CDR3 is TGTGCCAGCAGGCAACAGGGCACTGAAGCTTTCTTT. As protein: CASRQQGTEAFF.

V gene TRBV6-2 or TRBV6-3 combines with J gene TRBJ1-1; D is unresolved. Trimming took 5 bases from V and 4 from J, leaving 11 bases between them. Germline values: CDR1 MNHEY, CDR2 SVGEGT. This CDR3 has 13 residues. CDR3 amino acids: CASSLDHPTEAFF. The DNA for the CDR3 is TGTGCCAGCAGTCTGGACCATCCCACTGAAGCTTTCTTT.

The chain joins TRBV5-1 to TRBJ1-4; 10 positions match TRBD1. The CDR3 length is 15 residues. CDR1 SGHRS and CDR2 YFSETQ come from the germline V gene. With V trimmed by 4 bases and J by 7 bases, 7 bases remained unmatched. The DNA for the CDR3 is TGCGCCAGCAGCCGAGGGGACAGGGGCTTTGAAAAACTGTTTTTT. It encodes CASSRGDRGFEKLFF. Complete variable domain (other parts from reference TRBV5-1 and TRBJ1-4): KAGVTQTPRYLIKTRGQQVTLSCSPISGHRSVSWYQQTPGQGLQFLFEYFSETQRNKGNFPGRFSGRQFSNSRSEMNVSTLELGDSALYLCASSRGDRGFEKLFFGSGTQLSVL.

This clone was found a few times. CDR3 region: CAISTGSFPYNSPLHF. CDR3 DNA: TGTGCCATCAGTACGGGCAGTTTTCCCTATAATTCACCCCTCCACTTT. V and J are TRBV10-3 and TRBJ1-6, with D uncertain. Germline CDR1 reads ENHRY; CDR2 reads SYGVKD. Trimming removed 5 bases from V and 2 bases from J, with 13 bases in between. The CDR3 contains 16 residues.

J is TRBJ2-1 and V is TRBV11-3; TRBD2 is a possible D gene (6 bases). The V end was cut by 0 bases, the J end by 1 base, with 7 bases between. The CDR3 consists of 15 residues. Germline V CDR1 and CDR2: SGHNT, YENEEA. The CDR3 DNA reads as TGTGCCAGCAGCTTAGATGGGACTTCCTACAATGAGCAGTTCTTC. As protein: CASSLDGTSYNEQFF.

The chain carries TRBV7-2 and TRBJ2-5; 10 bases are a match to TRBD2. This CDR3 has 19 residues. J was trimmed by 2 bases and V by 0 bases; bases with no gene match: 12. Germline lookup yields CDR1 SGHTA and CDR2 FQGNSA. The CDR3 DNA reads TGTGCCAGCAGCTTAGCGCAAACTAGCGGGAAGGTGGAACAAGAGACCCAGTACTTC. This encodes CASSLAQTSGKVEQETQYF. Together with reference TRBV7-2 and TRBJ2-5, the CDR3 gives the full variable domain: GAGVSQSPSNKVTEKGKDVELRCDPISGHTALYWYRQSLGQGLEFLIYFQGNSAPDKSGLPSDRFSAERTGGSVSTLTIQRTQQEDSAVYLCASSLAQTSGKVEQETQYFGPGTRLLVL.

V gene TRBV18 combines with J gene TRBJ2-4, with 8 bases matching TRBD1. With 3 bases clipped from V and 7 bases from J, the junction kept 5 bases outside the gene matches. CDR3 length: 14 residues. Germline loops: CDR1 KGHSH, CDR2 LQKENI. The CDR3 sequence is CASSPTGGRNIQYF. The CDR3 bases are TGTGCCAGCTCACCTACAGGGGGAAGGAACATTCAGTACTTC.

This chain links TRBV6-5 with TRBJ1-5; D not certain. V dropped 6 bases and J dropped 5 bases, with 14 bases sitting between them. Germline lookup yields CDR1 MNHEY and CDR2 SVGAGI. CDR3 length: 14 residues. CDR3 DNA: TGTGCCAGCAGGAGGTTTGGCGTGGATCAGCCCCAGCATTTT. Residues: CASRRFGVDQPQHF.

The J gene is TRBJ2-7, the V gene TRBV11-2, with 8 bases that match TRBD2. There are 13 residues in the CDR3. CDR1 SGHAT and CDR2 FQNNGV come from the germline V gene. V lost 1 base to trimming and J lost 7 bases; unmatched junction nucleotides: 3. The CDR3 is CASSLALAGEQYF. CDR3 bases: TGTGCCAGCAGCTTAGCGTTAGCGGGAGAGCAGTACTTC.